This T cell receptor (beta chain) was captured by sequencing in a study of cytomegalovirus exposure and HLA in healthy donors. This clone was picked up a small number of times. Method: immunoSEQ multiplex PCR; TCRdb's copy keeps in-frame clones and lacks some. This table has tens of thousands of clones, 93% appearing once. There are 15 residues in the CDR3. The germline CDR1 and CDR2 sequences are MDHEN and SYDVKM. J gave up 6 bases and V 6 bases, and 9 bases lay outside the gene matches. The TCR was taken from a woman between 18 and 29 years old in good health and CMV-seronegative. The sample consisted of PBMCs. The genes are TRBV28 and TRBJ2-2; 8 nucleotides match TRBD2. CDR3 in DNA: TGTGCCAGCAGCGGGAGGGCCGATTCAGCCGGGGAGCTGTTTTTT. It yields the protein CASSGRADSAGELFF.